A single sample is the source of the 8 T cell receptor beta chains below, sequenced in a study of neoadjuvant anti-PD-1 for oral cavity cancer (dated by TCRdb to the early 2020s). Taken with the paper, the label for time point translates to: after neoadjuvant nivolumab, at surgical resection. To prepare the library, the immunoSEQ multiplex PCR assay was applied. The clones in this table, taken by TCRdb from immuneACCESS, are in-frame only. Not every clone is retained; where verified, under half of the shortfall comes from an unresolved V gene, and the cause of the rest is unknown. This sample is represented by fewer than 15,000 clones; under 85% of them were singletons. About 2.5% of the sample belongs to the ten largest clones. The input for sequencing was PBMCs, taken after nivolumab (anti-PD-1) treatment. The receptors originated from a person aged 40-85 years with oral cavity squamous cell carcinoma.

The rearrangement joins TRBV27 to TRBJ2-5; 10 bases are shared with TRBD2. The CDR3 contains 14 residues. Trimming cost V 8 bases and J 4 bases; bases outside gene matches: 7. Germline CDR1 and CDR2: MNHEY and SMNVEV (reference sequence). The CDR3 reads CASWNRLAGETQYF. DNA for the CDR3: TGTGCCAGCTGGAATAGACTAGCGGGAGAGACCCAGTACTTC.

The sample holds a few counts of this clone. V is TRBV5-1 and J is TRBJ2-7, with D hard to call. The germline V gene has CDR1 SGHRS and CDR2 YFSETQ. Trimming stripped 3 bases from V and 2 bases from J, with 12 bases between. The CDR3 spans 14 residues. CDR3 bases: TGCGCCAGCAGCTCGACCGGCTCGGCCTACGAGCAGTACTTC. It codes for CASSSTGSAYEQYF.

The V and J genes are TRBV7-8 and TRBJ2-5; 7 bases are a match to TRBD2. Trimming took 1 base from V and 1 from J; bases not matched to a gene: 6. The CDR3 consists of 16 residues. The germline V gene has CDR1 SGHVS and CDR2 FQNEAQ. The CDR3 protein is CASSLGPSGVQETQYF. In DNA, the CDR3 is TGTGCCAGCAGCTTAGGGCCTAGCGGAGTCCAAGAGACCCAGTACTTC. Full variable domain (outside the CDR3, taken from reference TRBV7-8 and TRBJ2-5): GAGVSQSPRYKVAKRGQDVALRCDPISGHVSLFWYQQALGQGPEFLTYFQNEAQLDKSGLPSDRFFAERPEGSVSTLKIQRTQQEDSAVYLCASSLGPSGVQETQYFGPGTRLLVL.

This rearrangement joins TRBV5-6 to TRBJ2-7; D unresolved. Trimming cost V 2 bases and J 0 bases, with 12 bases left between them. The CDR3 has 15 residues. CDR1 SGHDT and CDR2 YYEEEE come from the germline V gene. CDR3: CASSLSSRLSYEQYF. The CDR3 coding sequence is TGTGCCAGCAGCTTATCTTCCCGCCTCTCCTACGAGCAGTACTTC.

The rearrangement joins TRBV28 to TRBJ2-6, with 7 bases lining up with TRBD2. The CDR3 spans 19 residues. Germline lookup yields CDR1 MDHEN and CDR2 SYDVKM. With 6 bases clipped from V and 3 bases from J, the junction kept 17 bases outside the gene matches. CDR3 in DNA: TGTGCCAGCAGGACCCGGGGGGACGGGAGATCATTTGGGGCCAACGTCCTGACTTTC. This codes for CASRTRGDGRSFGANVLTF.

This clone appeared once. The rearrangement joins TRBV10-3 to TRBJ1-1; D gene uncertain. Trimming took off 3 bases at V and 4 bases at J, with 9 bases between the two ends. The CDR3 sequence is 13 residues long. CDR1 and CDR2 from the germline V gene are ENHRY and SYGVKD. The CDR3 sequence: CAISERPSTEAFF. In DNA, the CDR3 is TGTGCCATCAGTGAAAGACCCTCCACTGAAGCTTTCTTT.

This clone appeared a single time. The J gene is TRBJ1-1, the V gene TRBV29-1; 8 bases align to TRBD1. The CDR3 consists of 13 residues. Germline V gene lookup returns CDR1 SQVTM and CDR2 ANQGSEA. After removal of 5 bases from V and 5 bases from J, the junction contained 7 bases not matched to a gene. CDR3 DNA: TGCAGCGTTATGACAGGGGTAGAGACTGAAGCTTTCTTT. Its translation: CSVMTGVETEAFF.

The chain combines TRBV29-1 with TRBJ2-3, with D uncertain. Germline V gives CDR1 SQVTM, CDR2 ANQGSEA. Trimming removed 3 bases from V and 1 base from J, with 17 bases in between. This CDR3 spans 16 amino acids. CDR3 loop: CSVDLLYAYGTDTQYF. The CDR3 DNA reads as TGCAGCGTTGATCTCCTCTACGCGTACGGCACAGATACGCAGTATTTT.